This passage covers 18 T cell receptor beta chains from one sample sequenced in a study of blood T cell repertoires in COVID-19. Sequencing was performed with immunoSEQ multiplex PCR; in TCRdb, only in-frame clones are kept and a portion is missing. Of a few hundred thousand clones listed, almost 90% are singletons. The sequenced material came from PBMCs or T cells enriched from blood (not recorded which). These receptors were taken from a woman aged 25 to 39 who had been exposed to COVID-19.

The genes are TRBV19 and TRBJ2-1; 10 bases are shared with TRBD2. From germline, CDR1 is LNHDA and CDR2 SQIVND (reference sequence). Unmatched junction bases numbered 2, after V lost 10 bases and J lost 2 bases. CDR3 length: 13 residues. The CDR3 nucleotides read TGTGCCACTAGCGGGAGAACCTACAATGAGCAGTTCTTC. The encoded protein is CATSGRTYNEQFF.

The chain carries TRBV9 and TRBJ2-2; tentative D call: TRBD2 (6 bases). The length of the CDR3 is 12 residues. In germline, CDR1 is SGDLS, CDR2 YYNGEE. V shed 5 bases and J shed 6 bases, with 8 bases lying between them. For the CDR3, the DNA is TGTGCCAGCAGGTGGGGGGCCGGGGAGCTGTTTTTT. Translating gives CASRWGAGELFF.

The V gene is TRBV3-1 (or the pseudogene TRBV3-2), the J gene TRBJ2-1; TRBD2 agrees at 11 bases. Germline V lookup: CDR1 LGHDT, CDR2 YNNKEL (reference sequence). This CDR3 contains 18 residues. Trimming cost V 2 bases and J 2 bases; bases outside gene matches: 8. This CDR3 is CASSQNRIAGGAYNEQFF. CDR3 bases: TGTGCCAGCAGCCAAAATCGGATAGCGGGAGGGGCCTACAATGAGCAGTTCTTC.

The V gene is TRBV29-1, the J gene TRBJ2-6; D may be TRBD2 (5 bases). With 7 bases removed from V and 4 bases from J, the gap between germline ends came to 14 bases. Germline values: CDR1 SQVTM, CDR2 ANQGSEA. This CDR3 has 14 amino acids. DNA of the CDR3: TGCAGCGCGACCCCGGGGTCCGGGGCCAACGTCCTGACTTTC. Its protein is CSATPGSGANVLTF. The full variable domain, its missing parts supplied by reference TRBV29-1 and TRBJ2-6, is SAVISQKPSRDICQRGTSLTIQCQVDSQVTMMFWYRQQPGQSLTLIATANQGSEATYESGFVIDKFPISRPNLTFSTLTVSNMSPEDSSIYLCSATPGSGANVLTFGAGSRLTVL.

This clone has a handful of counts. V usage is TRBV6-5 and J usage is TRBJ2-7; 7 bases agree with TRBD1. The germline V gene encodes CDR1 MNHEY and CDR2 SVGAGI. The CDR3 contains 13 residues. With V trimmed by 6 bases and J by 5 bases, 7 bases remained unmatched. For the CDR3, the DNA is TGTGCCAGCAGACAGGGGTTTATCAACGAGCAGTACTTC. It is translated as CASRQGFINEQYF.

The CDR3 DNA follows: TGTGCCAGCAGCGCGGGACAGGCCTATAATTCACCCCTCCACTTT. It is translated as CASSAGQAYNSPLHF. This sequence joins TRBV7-8 and TRBJ1-6; 8 bases align to TRBD1. The CDR3 covers 15 residues. The germline gives CDR1 SGHVS, CDR2 FQNEAQ. With V trimmed by 5 bases and J by 2 bases, 2 bases remained unmatched.

This clone was seen once. The chain combines TRBV28 with TRBJ2-7; 8 bases agree with TRBD1. CDR1 is MDHEN and CDR2 is SYDVKM in the germline V gene. V lost 4 bases and J lost 6; bases outside the gene matches: 2. The CDR3 runs to 12 residues. The CDR3 nucleotides are TGTGCCAGCAGTTCCGGACAGGGCGAGCAGTACTTC. It specifies CASSSGQGEQYF.

The chain recombines TRBV6-5 with TRBJ2-7; 7 bases align to TRBD2. Per germline, CDR1 MNHEY and CDR2 SVGAGI. The CDR3 has 13 residues. Unmatched junction bases numbered 5, after V lost 6 bases and J lost 3 bases. The CDR3, as DNA: TGTGCCAGCAGGGGAGGGAAGAACTACGAGCAGTACTTC. This encodes CASRGGKNYEQYF.

This chain uses TRBV3-1 (or the pseudogene TRBV3-2) with TRBJ2-1; maybe TRBD2 (6 bases). Looked up from germline, CDR1 is LGHDT and CDR2 is YNNKEL (reference sequence). The CDR3 length is 17 residues. V was pared by 0 bases and J by 2 bases, with 14 bases between. This chain's CDR3 is CASSQEGGSGAYNEQFF. CDR3 in DNA: TGTGCCAGCAGCCAAGAGGGGGGTAGCGGAGCCTACAATGAGCAGTTCTTC.

The CDR3 reads CASSFRMDSNQPQHF. In DNA, the CDR3 is TGTGCCAGCAGTTTCAGGATGGATAGCAATCAGCCCCAGCATTTT. The J gene is TRBJ1-5, the V gene TRBV28; no reliable D call. The germline V gene encodes CDR1 MDHEN and CDR2 SYDVKM. Trimming pared 3 bases from V and 0 bases from J, leaving 9 bases between. The CDR3 runs to 15 residues. Supplemented by reference TRBV28 and TRBJ1-5, the full variable domain reads DVKVTQSSRYLVKRTGEKVFLECVQDMDHENMFWYRQDPGLGLRLIYFSYDVKMKEKGDIPEGYSVSREKKERFSLILESASTNQTSMYLCASSFRMDSNQPQHFGDGTRLSIL.

This clone was seen more than once but under ten times. The V and J genes are TRBV18 and TRBJ1-1; 9 bases fit TRBD1. This CDR3 is 16 amino acids long. Looked up from germline, CDR1 is KGHSH and CDR2 is LQKENI. The ends lost 6 bases at V and 1 base at J; junction bases unmatched: 9. The CDR3 region is CASSPETGGPNTEAFF. The CDR3 DNA reads as TGTGCCAGCTCGCCGGAGACAGGGGGACCGAACACTGAAGCTTTCTTT.

The genes are TRBV7-9 and TRBJ2-7; D is possibly TRBD2 (6 bases). The length of the CDR3 is 14 residues. Trimming left V 0 bases short and J 3 bases short, with 9 bases between. CDR1 and CDR2 from the germline V gene are SEHNR and FQNEAQ (reference sequence). In nucleotides, the CDR3 is TGTGCCAGCAGCTTAGCTATGGACTACTACGAGCAGTACTTC. Translated: CASSLAMDYYEQYF.

This rearrangement joins TRBV28 to TRBJ1-2; D gene uncertain. This CDR3 comprises 17 residues. The ends were cut back, 3 bases at V and 4 bases at J, with 21 bases in the middle. CDR1 and CDR2 (germline): MDHEN, SYDVKM. The DNA for the CDR3 is TGTGCCAGCAGTTTGGATATGAAAGTGGCAGGAACCTATGGCTACACCTTC. Its protein product is CASSLDMKVAGTYGYTF.

The genes are TRBV19 and TRBJ1-2, with unresolved D. The germline V and J ends were trimmed by 3 bases and 8 bases, with 10 bases remaining between them. Germline CDR1 reads LNHDA; CDR2 reads SQIVND (reference sequence). The CDR3 length is 12 residues. Here the CDR3 DNA reads TGTGCCAGTAGTATTAGTGTTTACGGCTACACCTTC. As protein: CASSISVYGYTF. Filled out from reference TRBV19 and TRBJ1-2, the complete variable domain reads DGGITQSPKYLFRKEGQNVTLSCEQNLNHDAMYWYRQDPGQGLRLIYYSQIVNDFQKGDIAEGYSVSREKKESFPLTVTSAQKNPTAFYLCASSISVYGYTFGSGTRLTVV.

This clone has just a few counts. This chain links TRBV11-2 with TRBJ1-1; D remains unclear. Looked up from germline, CDR1 is SGHAT and CDR2 is FQNNGV. The CDR3 contains 14 residues. With 0 bases removed from V and 11 bases from J, the gap between germline ends came to 16 bases. The CDR3 bases are TGTGCCAGCAGCTTAGATCTGTTGAGGGATGTGGCTTTCTTT. This gives the protein CASSLDLLRDVAFF.

This clone was counted once. The chain recombines TRBV6-2 or TRBV6-3 with TRBJ2-1, with D perhaps matching TRBD2 (5 bases). This CDR3 is 12 amino acids long. V shed 6 bases and J shed 6 bases, with 9 bases lying between them. Germline CDR1 and CDR2: MNHEY and SVGEGT. The CDR3 nucleotides are TGTGCCAGCAGCCGGACTCCCAATGAGCAGTTCTTC. Its protein product is CASSRTPNEQFF.

The chain links TRBV9 to TRBJ2-7; tentative D call: TRBD2 (6 bases). CDR3 size: 16 residues. Trimming shortened V by 0 bases and J by 1 base, and 14 bases separated the two germline ends. Germline V gene data show CDR1 as SGDLS and CDR2 as YYNGEE. The CDR3 region is CASSVEWDSTSYEQYF. The CDR3 DNA reads TGTGCCAGCAGCGTAGAGTGGGACTCCACATCCTACGAGCAGTACTTC.

This clone was observed a handful of times. This chain's CDR3 is CASSVDNQGYGYTF. The CDR3 DNA sequence: TGTGCCAGCAGCGTAGATAATCAGGGCTATGGCTACACCTTC. The chain uses TRBV9 and TRBJ1-2, with D possibly matching TRBD1 (5 bases). Trimming cost V 0 bases and J 4 bases, with 10 bases left between them. Germline values: CDR1 SGDLS, CDR2 YYNGEE. The CDR3 has 14 residues.